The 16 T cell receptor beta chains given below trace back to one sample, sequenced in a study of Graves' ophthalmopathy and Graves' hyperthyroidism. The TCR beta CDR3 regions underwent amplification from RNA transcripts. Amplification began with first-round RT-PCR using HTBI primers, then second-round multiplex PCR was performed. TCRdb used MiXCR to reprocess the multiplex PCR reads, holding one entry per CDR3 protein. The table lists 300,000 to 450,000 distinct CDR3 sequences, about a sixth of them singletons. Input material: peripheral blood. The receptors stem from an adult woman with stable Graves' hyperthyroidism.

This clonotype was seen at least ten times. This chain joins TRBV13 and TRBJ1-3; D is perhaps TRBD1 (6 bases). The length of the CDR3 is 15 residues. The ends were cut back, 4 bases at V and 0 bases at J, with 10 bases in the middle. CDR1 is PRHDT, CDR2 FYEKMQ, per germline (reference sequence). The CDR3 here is CASSWGQLSGNTIYF. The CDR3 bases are TGTGCCAGCAGCTGGGGACAACTCTCTGGAAACACCATATATTTT.

The CDR3 loop reads CASSWGGLNQPQHF. DNA of the CDR3: TGTGCCAGCAGCTGGGGGGGGTTGAATCAGCCCCAGCATTTT. This chain connects TRBV28 to TRBJ1-5, with D tentatively TRBD1 (5 bases). The CDR3 runs 14 residues. Germline V gene lookup returns CDR1 MDHEN and CDR2 SYDVKM. With 6 bases removed from V and 4 bases from J, the gap between germline ends came to 13 bases.

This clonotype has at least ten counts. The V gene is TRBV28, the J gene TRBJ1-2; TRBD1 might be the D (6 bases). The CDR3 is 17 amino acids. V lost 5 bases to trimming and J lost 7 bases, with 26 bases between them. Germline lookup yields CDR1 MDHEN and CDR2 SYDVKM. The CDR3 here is CASSGGQSRGARLGYTF. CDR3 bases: TGTGCCAGCAGTGGAGGACAGAGTCGGGGGGCTAGGCTTGGCTACACCTTC.

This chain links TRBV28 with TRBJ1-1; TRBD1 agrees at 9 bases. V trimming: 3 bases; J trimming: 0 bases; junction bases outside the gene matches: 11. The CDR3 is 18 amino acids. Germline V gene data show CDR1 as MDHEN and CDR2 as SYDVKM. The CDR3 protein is CASSFPRDRAMMNTEAFF. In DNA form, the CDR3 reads TGTGCCAGCAGTTTTCCCCGGGACAGGGCTATGATGAACACTGAAGCTTTCTTT.

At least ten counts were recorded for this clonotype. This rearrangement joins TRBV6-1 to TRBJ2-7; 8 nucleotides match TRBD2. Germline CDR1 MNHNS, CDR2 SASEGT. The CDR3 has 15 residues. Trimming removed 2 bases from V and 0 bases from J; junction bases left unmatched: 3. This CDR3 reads CASSESGGSSYEQYF. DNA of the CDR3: TGTGCCAGCAGTGAAAGCGGGGGCAGCTCCTACGAGCAGTACTTC.

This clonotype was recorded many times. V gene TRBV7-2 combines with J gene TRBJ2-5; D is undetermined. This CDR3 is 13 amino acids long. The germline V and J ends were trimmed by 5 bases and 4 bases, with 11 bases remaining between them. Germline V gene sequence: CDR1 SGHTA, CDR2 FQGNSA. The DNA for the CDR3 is TGTGCCAGCAGCCCAGTGGCTGGAGAGACCCAGTACTTC. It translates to CASSPVAGETQYF.

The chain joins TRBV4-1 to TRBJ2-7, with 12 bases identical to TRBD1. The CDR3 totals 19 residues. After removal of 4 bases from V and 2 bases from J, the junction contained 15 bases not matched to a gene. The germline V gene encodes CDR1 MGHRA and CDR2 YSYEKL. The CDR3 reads CASSPWRGDRGHDPYEQYF. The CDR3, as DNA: TGCGCCAGCAGCCCCTGGCGGGGGGACAGGGGGCATGATCCCTACGAGCAGTACTTC.

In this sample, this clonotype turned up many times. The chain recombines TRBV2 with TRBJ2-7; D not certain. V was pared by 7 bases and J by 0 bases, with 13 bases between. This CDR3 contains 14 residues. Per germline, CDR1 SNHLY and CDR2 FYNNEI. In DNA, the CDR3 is TGTGCCAGCACCAGGACCATGAGCTCCTACGAGCAGTACTTC. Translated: CASTRTMSSYEQYF.

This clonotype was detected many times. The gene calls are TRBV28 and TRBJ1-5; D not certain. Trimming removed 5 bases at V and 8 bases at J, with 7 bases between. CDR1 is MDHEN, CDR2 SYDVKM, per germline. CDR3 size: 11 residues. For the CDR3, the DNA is TGTGCCAGCAGTGAATTGGAGCCCCAGCATTTT. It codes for CASSELEPQHF.

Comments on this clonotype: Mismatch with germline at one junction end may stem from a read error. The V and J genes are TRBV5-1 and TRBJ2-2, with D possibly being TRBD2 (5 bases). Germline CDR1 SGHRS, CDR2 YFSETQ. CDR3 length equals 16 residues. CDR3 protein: CASSLYQTIWSGDLFF. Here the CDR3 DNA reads TGCGCCAGCAGCCTTTACCAGACTATCTGGTCCGGGGATCTGTTTTTT.

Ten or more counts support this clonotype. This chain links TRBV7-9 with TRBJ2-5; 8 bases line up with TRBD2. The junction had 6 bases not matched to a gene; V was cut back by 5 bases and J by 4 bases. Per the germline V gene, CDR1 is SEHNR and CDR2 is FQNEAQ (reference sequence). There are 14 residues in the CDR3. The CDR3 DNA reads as TGTGCCAGCAGCACGTACGGACTAGCAGAGACCCAGTACTTC. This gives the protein CASSTYGLAETQYF. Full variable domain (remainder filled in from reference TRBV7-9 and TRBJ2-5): DTGVSQNPRHKITKRGQNVTFRCDPISEHNRLYWYRQTLGQGPEFLTYFQNEAQLEKSRLLSDRFSAERPKGSFSTLEIQRTEQGDSAMYLCASSTYGLAETQYFGPGTRLLVL.

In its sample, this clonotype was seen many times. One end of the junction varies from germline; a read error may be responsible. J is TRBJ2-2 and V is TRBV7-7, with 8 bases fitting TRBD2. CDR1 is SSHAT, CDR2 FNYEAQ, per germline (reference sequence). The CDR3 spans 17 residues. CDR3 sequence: CASSLAPPSGSGGELFF. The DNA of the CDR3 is TGTGCTAGCAGCTTAGCCCCGCCGAGCGGGAGTGGCGGGGAGCTGTTTTTT.

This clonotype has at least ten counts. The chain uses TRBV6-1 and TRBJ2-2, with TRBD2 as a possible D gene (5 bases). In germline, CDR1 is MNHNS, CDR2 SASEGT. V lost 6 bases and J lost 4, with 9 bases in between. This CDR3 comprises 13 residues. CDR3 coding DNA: TGTGCCAGCAGGGGAGACATCACCGGGGAGCTGTTTTTT. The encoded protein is CASRGDITGELFF.

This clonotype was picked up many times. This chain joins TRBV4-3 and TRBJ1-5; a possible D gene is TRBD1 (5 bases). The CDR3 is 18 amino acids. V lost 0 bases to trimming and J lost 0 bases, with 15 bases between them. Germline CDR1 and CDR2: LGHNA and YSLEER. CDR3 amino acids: CASSQEPGWGYSNQPQHF. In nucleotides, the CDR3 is TGCGCCAGCAGCCAAGAGCCAGGGTGGGGATATAGCAATCAGCCCCAGCATTTT.

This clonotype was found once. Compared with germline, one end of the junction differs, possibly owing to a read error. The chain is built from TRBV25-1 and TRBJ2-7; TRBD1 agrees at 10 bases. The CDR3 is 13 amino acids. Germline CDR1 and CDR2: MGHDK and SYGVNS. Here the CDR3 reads CACRDRGSYEQYF. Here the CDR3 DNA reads TGTGCCTGCAGGGACAGGGGATCCTACGAGCAGTACTTC.

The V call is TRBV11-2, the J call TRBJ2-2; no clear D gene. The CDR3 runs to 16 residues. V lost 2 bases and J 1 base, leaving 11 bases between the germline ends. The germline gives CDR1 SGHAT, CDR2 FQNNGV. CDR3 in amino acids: CASSLLQRMNTGELFF. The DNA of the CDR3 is TGTGCCAGCAGCTTATTACAGCGCATGAACACCGGGGAGCTGTTTTTT.